This TCR beta chain originates from a study of blood T cell repertoires in COVID-19. Study-level information: Whether acute or convalescent, the COVID-19 samples came from the United States, Italy and Spain. PBMCs, B-cell-depleted T cells, or T cells were the source of the cDNA or gDNA that made up the material.

Losses at the gene ends were 7 bases for V and 7 bases for J; bases not matched to a gene: 5. This CDR3 has 14 amino acids. Germline CDR1 MDHEN, CDR2 SYDVKM. Source study methods: Quantification of nucleated cells was approximated via reference gene primer amplification. The protocol was immunoSEQ multiplex PCR, while the TCRdb copy is restricted to in-frame clones and leaves out a portion. That table supplies the V and J calls and clone size; D and trimming were determined from the DNA. The sample yields 95,000 to 150,000 clones, about 80% seen once. The source material was peripheral blood. The receptor was isolated from a man aged 35 to 55 with active or convalescent COVID-19. The V gene is TRBV28, the J gene TRBJ2-1, with 12 bases fitting TRBD2. The CDR3 nucleotides read TGTGCCAGCAACCCGACTAGCGGGAGAAATGAGCAGTTCTTC. Translated, it gives CASNPTSGRNEQFF.